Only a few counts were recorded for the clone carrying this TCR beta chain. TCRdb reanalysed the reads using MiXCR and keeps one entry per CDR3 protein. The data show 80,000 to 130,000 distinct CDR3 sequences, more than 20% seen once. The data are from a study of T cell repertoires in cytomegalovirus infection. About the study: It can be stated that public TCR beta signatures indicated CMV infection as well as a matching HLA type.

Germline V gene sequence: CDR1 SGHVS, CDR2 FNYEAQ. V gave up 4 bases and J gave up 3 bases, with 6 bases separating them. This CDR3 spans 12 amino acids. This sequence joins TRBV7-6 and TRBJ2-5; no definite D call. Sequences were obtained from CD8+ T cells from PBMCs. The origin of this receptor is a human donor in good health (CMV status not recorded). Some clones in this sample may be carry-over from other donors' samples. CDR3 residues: CASSSREETQYF. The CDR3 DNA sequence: TGTGCCAGCAGCTCAAGAGAAGAGACCCAGTACTTC.